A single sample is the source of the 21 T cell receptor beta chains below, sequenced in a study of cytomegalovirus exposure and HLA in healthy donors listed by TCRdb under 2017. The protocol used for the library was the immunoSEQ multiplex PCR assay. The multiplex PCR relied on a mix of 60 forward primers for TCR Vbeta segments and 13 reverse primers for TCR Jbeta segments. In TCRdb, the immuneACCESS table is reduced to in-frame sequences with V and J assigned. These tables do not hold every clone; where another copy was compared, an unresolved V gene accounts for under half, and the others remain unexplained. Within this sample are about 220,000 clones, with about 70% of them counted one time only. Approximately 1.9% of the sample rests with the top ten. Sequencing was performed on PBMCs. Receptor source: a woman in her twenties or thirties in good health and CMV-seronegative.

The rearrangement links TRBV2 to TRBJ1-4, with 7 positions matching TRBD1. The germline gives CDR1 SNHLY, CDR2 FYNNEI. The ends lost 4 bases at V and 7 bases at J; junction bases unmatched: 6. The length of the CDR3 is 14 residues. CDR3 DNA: TGTGCCAGCAGTGCCGAGGGGGCGGGTGAAAAACTGTTTTTT. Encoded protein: CASSAEGAGEKLFF.

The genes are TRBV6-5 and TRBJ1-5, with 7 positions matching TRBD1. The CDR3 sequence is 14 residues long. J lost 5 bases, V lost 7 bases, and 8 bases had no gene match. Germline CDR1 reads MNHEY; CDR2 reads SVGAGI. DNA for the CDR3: TGTGCCAGCATTCGGACCCAGGGGGATCAGCCCCAGCATTTT. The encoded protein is CASIRTQGDQPQHF.

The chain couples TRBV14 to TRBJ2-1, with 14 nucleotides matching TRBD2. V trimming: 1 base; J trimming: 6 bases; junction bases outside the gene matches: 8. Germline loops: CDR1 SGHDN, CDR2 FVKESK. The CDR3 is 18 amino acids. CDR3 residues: CASSQGGTSGSFTNEQFF. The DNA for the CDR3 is TGTGCCAGCAGCCAAGGCGGGACTAGCGGGAGTTTCACCAATGAGCAGTTCTTC.

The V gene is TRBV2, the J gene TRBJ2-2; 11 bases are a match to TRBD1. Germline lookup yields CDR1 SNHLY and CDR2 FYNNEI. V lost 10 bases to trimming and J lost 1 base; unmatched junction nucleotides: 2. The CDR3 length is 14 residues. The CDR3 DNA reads TGTGCCAAGGGGACAGGGGGGAACACCGGGGAGCTGTTTTTT. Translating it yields CAKGTGGNTGELFF.

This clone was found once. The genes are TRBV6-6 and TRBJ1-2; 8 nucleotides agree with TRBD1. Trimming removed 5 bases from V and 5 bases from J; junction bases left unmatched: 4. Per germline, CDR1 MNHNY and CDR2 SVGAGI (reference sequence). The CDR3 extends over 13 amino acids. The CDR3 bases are TGTGCCAGCAGTACGCGACAGGGGTATGGCTACACCTTC. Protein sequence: CASSTRQGYGYTF.

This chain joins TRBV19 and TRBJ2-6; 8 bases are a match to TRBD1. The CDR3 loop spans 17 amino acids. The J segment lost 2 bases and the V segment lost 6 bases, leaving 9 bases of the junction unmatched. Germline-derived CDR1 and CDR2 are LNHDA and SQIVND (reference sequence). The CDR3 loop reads CASRTSGTGAGANVLTF. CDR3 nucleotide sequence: TGTGCCAGTAGAACCTCCGGGACAGGTGCTGGGGCCAACGTCCTGACTTTC. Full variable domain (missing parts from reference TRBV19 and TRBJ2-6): DGGITQSPKYLFRKEGQNVTLSCEQNLNHDAMYWYRQDPGQGLRLIYYSQIVNDFQKGDIAEGYSVSREKKESFPLTVTSAQKNPTAFYLCASRTSGTGAGANVLTFGAGSRLTVL.

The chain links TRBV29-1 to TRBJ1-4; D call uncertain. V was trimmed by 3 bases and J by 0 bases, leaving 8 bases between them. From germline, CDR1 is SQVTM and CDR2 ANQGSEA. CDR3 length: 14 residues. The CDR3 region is CSVDLRATNEKLFF. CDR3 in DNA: TGCAGCGTTGATCTAAGAGCAACTAATGAAAAACTGTTTTTT.

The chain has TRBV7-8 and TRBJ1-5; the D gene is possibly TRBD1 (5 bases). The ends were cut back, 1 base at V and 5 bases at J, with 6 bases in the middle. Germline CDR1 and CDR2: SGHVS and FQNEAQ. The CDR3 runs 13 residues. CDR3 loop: CASSLEGDQPQHF. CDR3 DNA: TGTGCCAGCAGCTTAGAAGGGGATCAGCCCCAGCATTTT.

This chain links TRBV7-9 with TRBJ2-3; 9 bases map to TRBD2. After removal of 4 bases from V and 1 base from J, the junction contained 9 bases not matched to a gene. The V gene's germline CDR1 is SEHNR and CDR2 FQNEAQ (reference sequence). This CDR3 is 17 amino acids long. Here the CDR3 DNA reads TGTGCCAGCAGCTACCCCTTAATAGCGGGGGGCACAGATACGCAGTATTTT. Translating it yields CASSYPLIAGGTDTQYF.

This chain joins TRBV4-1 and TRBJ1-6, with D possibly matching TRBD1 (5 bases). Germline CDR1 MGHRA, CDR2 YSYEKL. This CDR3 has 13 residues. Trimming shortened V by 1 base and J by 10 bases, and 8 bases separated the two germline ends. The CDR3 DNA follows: TGCGCCAGCAGCCAAGCGGGGGGATCACCCCTCCACTTT. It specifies CASSQAGGSPLHF.

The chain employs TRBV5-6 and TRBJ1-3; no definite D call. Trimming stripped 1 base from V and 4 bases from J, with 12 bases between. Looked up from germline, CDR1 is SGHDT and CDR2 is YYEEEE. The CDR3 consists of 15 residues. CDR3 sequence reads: CASSLYEVSGNTIYF. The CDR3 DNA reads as TGTGCCAGCAGCTTGTACGAGGTATCAGGAAACACCATATATTTT.

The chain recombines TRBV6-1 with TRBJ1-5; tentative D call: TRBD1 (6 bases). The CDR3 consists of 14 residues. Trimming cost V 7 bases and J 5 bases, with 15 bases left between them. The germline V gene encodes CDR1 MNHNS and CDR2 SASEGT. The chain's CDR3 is CASIGQFGDQPQHF. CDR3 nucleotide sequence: TGTGCCAGCATTGGACAGTTCGGGGATCAGCCCCAGCATTTT.

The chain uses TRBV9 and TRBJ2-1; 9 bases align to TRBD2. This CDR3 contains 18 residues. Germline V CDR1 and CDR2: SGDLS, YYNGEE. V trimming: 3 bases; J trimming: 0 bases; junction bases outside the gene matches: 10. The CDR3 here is CASSEGSGGKFSYNEQFF. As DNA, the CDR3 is TGTGCCAGCAGCGAGGGTAGCGGGGGAAAATTCTCCTACAATGAGCAGTTCTTC.

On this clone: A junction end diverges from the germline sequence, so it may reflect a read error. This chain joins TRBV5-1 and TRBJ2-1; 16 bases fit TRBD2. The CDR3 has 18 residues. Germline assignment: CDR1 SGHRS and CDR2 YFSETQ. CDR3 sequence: CAISRGLAGGIPFDEQFF. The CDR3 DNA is TGCGCCATCAGCCGGGGACTAGCGGGAGGGATACCCTTCGATGAGCAGTTCTTC.

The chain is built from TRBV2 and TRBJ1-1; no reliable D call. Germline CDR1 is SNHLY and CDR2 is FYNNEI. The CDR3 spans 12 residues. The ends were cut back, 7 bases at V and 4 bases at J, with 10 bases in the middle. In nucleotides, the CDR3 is TGTGCCAGCAAGGGAGAGGCCACTGAAGCTTTCTTT. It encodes CASKGEATEAFF.

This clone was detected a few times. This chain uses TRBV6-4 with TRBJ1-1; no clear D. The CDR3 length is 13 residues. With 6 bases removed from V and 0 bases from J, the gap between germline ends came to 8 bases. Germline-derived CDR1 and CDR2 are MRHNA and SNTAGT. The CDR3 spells CASRNSLNTEAFF. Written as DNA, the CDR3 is TGTGCCAGCAGAAACAGCCTGAACACTGAAGCTTTCTTT.

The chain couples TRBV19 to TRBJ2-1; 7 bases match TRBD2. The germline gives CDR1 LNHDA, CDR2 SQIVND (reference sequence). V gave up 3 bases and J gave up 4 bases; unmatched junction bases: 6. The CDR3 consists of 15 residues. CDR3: CASSIGLADYNEQFF. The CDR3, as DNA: TGTGCCAGTAGTATCGGGCTAGCGGATTACAATGAGCAGTTCTTC.

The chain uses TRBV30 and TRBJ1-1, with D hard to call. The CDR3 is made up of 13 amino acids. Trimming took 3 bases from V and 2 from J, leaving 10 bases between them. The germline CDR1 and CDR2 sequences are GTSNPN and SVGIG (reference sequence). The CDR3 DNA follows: TGTGCCTGGAGATTGACAAGAAACACTGAAGCTTTCTTT. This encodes CAWRLTRNTEAFF. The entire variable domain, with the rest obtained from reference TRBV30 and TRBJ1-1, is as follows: SQTIHQWPATLVQPVGSPLSLECTVEGTSNPNLYWYRQAAGRGLQLLFYSVGIGQISSEVPQNLSASRPQDRQFILSSKKLLLSDSGFYLCAWRLTRNTEAFFGQGTRLTVV.

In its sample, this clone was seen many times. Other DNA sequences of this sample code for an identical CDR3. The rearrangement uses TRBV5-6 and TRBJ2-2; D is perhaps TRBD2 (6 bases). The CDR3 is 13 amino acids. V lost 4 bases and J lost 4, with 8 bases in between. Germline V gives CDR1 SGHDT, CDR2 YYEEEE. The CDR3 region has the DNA TGTGCCAGCAGCAAACTAGCCACCGGGGAGCTGTTTTTT. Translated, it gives CASSKLATGELFF.

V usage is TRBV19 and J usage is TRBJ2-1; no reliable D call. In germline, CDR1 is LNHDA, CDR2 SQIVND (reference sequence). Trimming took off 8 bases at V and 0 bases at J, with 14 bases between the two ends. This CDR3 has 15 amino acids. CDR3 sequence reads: CASSPESVSYNEQFF. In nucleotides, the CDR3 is TGTGCCAGTTCGCCGGAGTCCGTCTCCTACAATGAGCAGTTCTTC.

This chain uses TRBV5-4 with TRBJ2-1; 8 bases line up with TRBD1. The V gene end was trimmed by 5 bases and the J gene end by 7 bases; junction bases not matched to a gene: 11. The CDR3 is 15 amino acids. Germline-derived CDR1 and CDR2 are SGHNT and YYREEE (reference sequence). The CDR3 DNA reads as TGTGCCAGCAGACCCGGACAGGGAGAATTTAATGAGCAGTTCTTC. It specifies CASRPGQGEFNEQFF.